The clone carrying this T cell receptor beta chain was seen repeatedly, ten times or more. What it binds is unknown. MiXCR was run by TCRdb on the 5' RACE reads, yielding one entry per CDR3 protein. The sample carries 250,000 to 400,000 distinct CDR3 sequences, around a tenth recorded once. This sample stems from a study of CD8 T cells in ankylosing spondylitis. Regarding the study as a whole: Previously reported in reactive arthritis synovial fluid and blood were some of the motif variants. Eight highly homologous variants formed a TCR beta motif that appeared characteristic of ankylosing spondylitis blood. Researchers report that disease-linked clones proved CD8+ and relatively rare in peripheral blood.

This sequence was found in a female donor with ankylosing spondylitis or in good health (not recorded which). Material for sequencing was blood, either unsorted or a sorted T cell fraction (not recorded which).

The CDR3 spells CGGDRAETQYF. Here the CDR3 DNA reads TGCGGAGGTGACAGGGCTGAGACCCAGTACTTC. This sequence joins TRBV20-1 and TRBJ2-5; the match to TRBD1 covers 7 bases. The CDR3 has 11 amino acids. CDR1 DFQATT and CDR2 SNEGSKA come from the germline V gene (reference sequence).